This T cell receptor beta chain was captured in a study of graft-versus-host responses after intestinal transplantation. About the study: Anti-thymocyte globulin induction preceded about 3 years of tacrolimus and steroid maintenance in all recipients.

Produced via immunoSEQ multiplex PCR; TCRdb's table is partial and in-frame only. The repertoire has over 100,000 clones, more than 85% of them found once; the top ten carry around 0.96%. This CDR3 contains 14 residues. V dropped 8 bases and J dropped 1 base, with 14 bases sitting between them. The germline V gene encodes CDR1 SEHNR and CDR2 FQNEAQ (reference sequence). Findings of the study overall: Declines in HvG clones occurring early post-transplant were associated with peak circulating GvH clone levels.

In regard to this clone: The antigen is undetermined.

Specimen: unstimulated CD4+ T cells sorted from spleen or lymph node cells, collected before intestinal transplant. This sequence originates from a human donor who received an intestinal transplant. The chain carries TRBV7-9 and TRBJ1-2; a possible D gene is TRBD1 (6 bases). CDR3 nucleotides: TGTGCCAGCGTTCCCCAGGGGATTAACTATGGCTACACCTTC. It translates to CASVPQGINYGYTF.